The 17 T cell receptor beta chains below were found in one sample sequenced in a study of early T cells in non-severe SARS-CoV-2 infection. MiXCR, applied by TCRdb to the 5' RACE reads, yields one record per CDR3 protein. The sample carries roughly 40,000 distinct CDR3 sequences, 12% recorded once. The sample consisted of whole blood. These receptors came from an adult who was a healthcare worker with PCR-confirmed SARS-CoV-2 infection or an uninfected control (not recorded which).

Only a few counts were recorded for this clonotype. The V gene is TRBV7-8, the J gene TRBJ1-6; 8 positions agree with TRBD1. After removal of 1 base from V and 9 bases from J, the junction contained 2 bases not matched to a gene. The CDR3 has 14 residues. Germline V gene lookup returns CDR1 SGHVS and CDR2 FQNEAQ. The CDR3 bases are TGTGCCAGCAGCTTAGGAGACAGGGGTTCACCCCTCCACTTT. Translating gives CASSLGDRGSPLHF.

This clonotype turned up a few times. The rearrangement joins TRBV4-3 to TRBJ2-1; tentatively, D is TRBD2 (5 bases). CDR3 length: 16 amino acids. The V gene lost 0 bases and the J gene lost 5 bases, with 14 bases spanning the gap. The V gene's germline CDR1 is LGHNA and CDR2 YSLEER. CDR3 in amino acids: CASSQDWTPGNNEQFF. CDR3 coding DNA: TGCGCCAGCAGCCAAGATTGGACTCCGGGGAACAATGAGCAGTTCTTC.

The sample holds a few counts of this clonotype. J is TRBJ1-2 and V is TRBV7-2; D may be TRBD1 (6 bases). CDR1 and CDR2 (germline): SGHTA, FQGNSA. Deletions cut 4 bases from V and 8 bases from J, with 11 bases between. The CDR3 covers 12 residues. CDR3 sequence (DNA): TGTGCCAGCAGCTCACAGGGTTTAGGCTACACCTTC. Protein: CASSSQGLGYTF.

This clonotype was counted a few times. V is TRBV6-4 and J is TRBJ1-5; maybe TRBD1 (5 bases). Trimming cost V 5 bases and J 5 bases, with 10 bases left between them. CDR1 is MRHNA, CDR2 SNTAGT, per germline. This CDR3 contains 13 residues. CDR3 nucleotide sequence: TGTGCCAGCAGTCCAGGGCCCTATCAGCCCCAGCATTTT. Amino acid sequence: CASSPGPYQPQHF.

This chain uses TRBV20-1 with TRBJ2-7; 8 nucleotides match TRBD1. Germline CDR1 DFQATT, CDR2 SNEGSKA (reference sequence). V lost 3 bases and J lost 3; bases outside the gene matches: 10. This CDR3 has 15 residues. The CDR3 here is CSARETGAFNYEQYF. As DNA, the CDR3 is TGCAGTGCTAGGGAGACAGGGGCATTCAACTACGAGCAGTACTTC.

This clonotype was recorded at least ten times. The DNA for the CDR3 is TGCAGTGCCCCCAGGGACTCTGGGGCCAACGTCCTGACTTTC. This encodes CSAPRDSGANVLTF. The chain recombines TRBV20-1 with TRBJ2-6; the D gene is possibly TRBD1 (5 bases). Trimming removed 6 bases at V and 0 bases at J, with 9 bases between. Germline V gene sequence: CDR1 DFQATT, CDR2 SNEGSKA (reference sequence). The CDR3 is 14 residues long.

This clonotype has just a few counts. The chain has TRBV7-2 and TRBJ1-4; possibly TRBD1 for D (6 bases). In germline, CDR1 is SGHTA, CDR2 FQGNSA. Trimming stripped 0 bases from V and 3 bases from J, with 23 bases between. This CDR3 spans 20 amino acids. CDR3 DNA: TGTGCCAGCAGCTTAGCCTCTTTCCGGGGGGCACGCACTCCTAATGAAAAACTGTTTTTT. It translates to CASSLASFRGARTPNEKLFF.

The chain links TRBV28 to TRBJ2-5, with 7 positions matching TRBD2. In germline, CDR1 is MDHEN, CDR2 SYDVKM. The ends lost 8 bases at V and 4 bases at J; junction bases unmatched: 7. The CDR3 extends over 13 amino acids. DNA for the CDR3: TGTGCCAGCGGACGGACTAGTTTAGAGACCCAGTACTTC. Amino acid sequence: CASGRTSLETQYF.

This clonotype turned up a few times. The rearrangement joins TRBV7-6 to TRBJ2-7; D call uncertain. V gave up 5 bases and J gave up 7 bases, with 12 bases separating them. CDR1 is SGHVS and CDR2 is FNYEAQ in the germline V gene. CDR3 size: 12 residues. In DNA form, the CDR3 reads TGTGCCAGCAGCCTAAGACTTGGAGAGCAGTACTTC. Protein: CASSLRLGEQYF.

This chain uses TRBV27 with TRBJ2-2; weak D call: TRBD1 (6 bases). There are 13 residues in the CDR3. Germline-derived CDR1 and CDR2 are MNHEY and SMNVEV (reference sequence). Between the trimmed V and J ends, which lost 5 bases and 7 bases, there was a span of 11 bases. CDR3 residues: CASSLRQDGELFF. CDR3 bases: TGTGCCAGCAGTCTGCGACAGGACGGGGAGCTGTTTTTT.

This clonotype was seen at least ten times. The V gene is TRBV7-2, the J gene TRBJ2-1; 10 bases line up with TRBD2. The V and J ends lost 1 base and 6 bases, in that order; junction bases with no gene match: 6. Looked up from germline, CDR1 is SGHTA and CDR2 is FQGNSA. The CDR3 runs to 16 residues. Here the CDR3 DNA reads TGTGCCAGCAGCTTAGGACTAGGGACTAGCGCCAATGAGCAGTTCTTC. This codes for CASSLGLGTSANEQFF. The full variable domain, its missing parts supplied by reference TRBV7-2 and TRBJ2-1, is GAGVSQSPSNKVTEKGKDVELRCDPISGHTALYWYRQSLGQGLEFLIYFQGNSAPDKSGLPSDRFSAERTGGSVSTLTIQRTQQEDSAVYLCASSLGLGTSANEQFFGPGTRLTVL.

This clonotype was detected many times. The chain has TRBV7-8 and TRBJ1-2, with D possibly matching TRBD1 (5 bases). The CDR3 contains 15 residues. V was pared by 3 bases and J by 7 bases, with 18 bases between. CDR1 is SGHVS and CDR2 is FQNEAQ in the germline V gene. DNA of the CDR3: TGTGCCAGCAGCTTTAAACAGGATTCCCTTTTTGGCTACACCTTC. It encodes CASSFKQDSLFGYTF.

The V call is TRBV20-1, the J call TRBJ1-2, with TRBD1 as a possible D gene (6 bases). This CDR3 has 13 amino acids. CDR1 is DFQATT, CDR2 SNEGSKA, per germline (reference sequence). Trimming removed 6 bases from V and 6 bases from J, with 17 bases in between. The CDR3 nucleotides are TGCAGTGCAACTCCAGGGACACCCAATGGCTACACCTTC. As protein: CSATPGTPNGYTF.

This clonotype was recorded many times. This rearrangement joins TRBV29-1 to TRBJ2-7, with 8 bases that match TRBD1. The CDR3 has 13 amino acids. J lost 4 bases, V lost 5 bases, and 7 bases had no gene match. The germline V gene has CDR1 SQVTM and CDR2 ANQGSEA. CDR3 DNA: TGCAGCGTTCCCGGACAGGGAGCGTACGAGCAGTACTTC. It yields the protein CSVPGQGAYEQYF.

The chain uses TRBV20-1 and TRBJ2-3, with 7 bases matching TRBD1. The germline CDR1 and CDR2 sequences are DFQATT and SNEGSKA (reference sequence). Unmatched junction bases numbered 9, after V lost 5 bases and J lost 1 base. The CDR3 runs to 15 residues. CDR3 sequence: CSALPPTGRTDTQYF. The CDR3 coding sequence is TGCAGTGCTTTACCCCCGACAGGGCGCACAGATACGCAGTATTTT.

On this clonotype itself: Being one base from a much bigger clone, this may be a read error. The chain is built from TRBV6-9 and TRBJ2-7, with D hard to call. CDR1 and CDR2 from the germline V gene are MNHGY and SVAAGI. Trimming stripped 6 bases from V and 4 bases from J, with 19 bases between. The CDR3 is 15 residues long. As DNA, the CDR3 is TGTGCCAGCAGCCCCCGCGACCTACCGAGGTACGAGCAGTACTTC. Protein product: CASSPRDLPRYEQYF.

This clonotype occurred many times. The chain is built from TRBV5-1 and TRBJ2-3, with 8 bases matching TRBD2. Trimming took 4 bases from V and 1 from J; bases not matched to a gene: 5. The CDR3 has 15 amino acids. From germline, CDR1 is SGHRS and CDR2 YFSETQ. This chain's CDR3 is CASSGQAGGTDTQYF. The CDR3 DNA sequence: TGCGCCAGCAGCGGGCAAGCGGGGGGCACAGATACGCAGTATTTT. The full variable domain, with the rest looked up from reference TRBV5-1 and TRBJ2-3, is KAGVTQTPRYLIKTRGQQVTLSCSPISGHRSVSWYQQTPGQGLQFLFEYFSETQRNKGNFPGRFSGRQFSNSRSEMNVSTLELGDSALYLCASSGQAGGTDTQYFGPGTRLTVL.